The 24 T cell receptor beta chains given below trace back to one sample, sequenced in a study of shared clonotypes between healthy human individuals. Clones were sequenced by immunoSEQ multiplex PCR, and TCRdb holds only the in-frame ones, with some missing. The sample gives approximately 480,000 clones, about 79% of which show up once; around 13% is in the top ten. Material: PBMCs. The receptor source for this set is a woman in her 40s in good health. Some clones in this sample may be carry-over from other donors' samples.

V gene TRBV18 combines with J gene TRBJ2-1, with 9 bases that match TRBD1. The CDR3 has 14 residues. V shed 2 bases, J shed 4 bases, and the junction held 0 bases outside the gene matches. The germline CDR1 and CDR2 sequences are KGHSH and LQKENI. CDR3 sequence reads: CASSPGTGYNEQFF. The CDR3 region has the DNA TGTGCCAGCTCACCAGGGACAGGGTACAATGAGCAGTTCTTC. Together with reference TRBV18 and TRBJ2-1, the CDR3 gives the full variable domain: NAGVMQNPRHLVRRRGQEARLRCSPMKGHSHVYWYRQLPEEGLKFMVYLQKENIIDESGMPKERFSAEFPKEGPSILRIQQVVRGDSAAYFCASSPGTGYNEQFFGPGTRLTVL.

V gene TRBV6-6 combines with J gene TRBJ2-2; 11 bases align to TRBD2. Germline CDR1 is MNHNY and CDR2 is SVGAGI (reference sequence). The CDR3 has 16 amino acids. Trimming removed 7 bases from V and 6 bases from J; junction bases left unmatched: 10. DNA for the CDR3: TGTGCCAGCATTCGATCAGGACTAGCGGGCCCCGGGGAGCTGTTTTTT. Its protein product is CASIRSGLAGPGELFF.

V and J are TRBV6-5 and TRBJ2-5; D not certain. Trimming took 5 bases from V and 5 from J, leaving 9 bases between them. The CDR3 contains 12 residues. Germline V lookup: CDR1 MNHEY, CDR2 SVGAGI. The CDR3 sequence is CASSELPETQYF. For the CDR3, the DNA is TGTGCCAGCAGTGAGCTTCCCGAGACCCAGTACTTC.

J is TRBJ2-2 and V is TRBV10-1; the D is unclear. The CDR3 loop spans 13 amino acids. V was cut by 5 bases and J by 6 bases, with 10 bases left in between. CDR1 WNHNN and CDR2 SYGVQD come from the germline V gene (reference sequence). The CDR3 DNA follows: TGCGCCAGCAGTATCCAGCTGCCCGGGGAGCTGTTTTTT. It specifies CASSIQLPGELFF.

This chain connects TRBV4-3 to TRBJ2-7, with TRBD1 matching 9 bases. The CDR3 runs to 15 residues. The V and J ends lost 4 bases and 3 bases, in that order; junction bases with no gene match: 7. The germline V gene encodes CDR1 LGHNA and CDR2 YSLEER. CDR3 DNA: TGCGCCAGCAGCCGAACGGACAGGGGAGGCTACGAGCAGTACTTC. Encoded protein: CASSRTDRGGYEQYF.

This clone was counted at least ten times. The chain uses TRBV9 and TRBJ1-1; D call uncertain. Germline CDR1 and CDR2: SGDLS and YYNGEE. The V and J ends lost 0 bases and 7 bases respectively, with 10 bases between them. CDR3 length: 13 residues. The CDR3 is CASSVGVGSEAFF. DNA for the CDR3: TGTGCCAGCAGCGTAGGCGTGGGAAGTGAAGCTTTCTTT.

The J gene is TRBJ1-1, the V gene TRBV18; 7 bases agree with TRBD1. CDR1 and CDR2 (germline): KGHSH, LQKENI. The length of the CDR3 is 16 residues. With V trimmed by 0 bases and J by 0 bases, 4 bases remained unmatched. CDR3 amino acids: CASSPPLTGVNTEAFF. The CDR3 DNA reads as TGTGCCAGCTCACCACCCCTAACAGGGGTGAACACTGAAGCTTTCTTT.

There are a few counts of this clone. The rearrangement uses TRBV11-2 and TRBJ2-5, with 9 bases that match TRBD2. CDR3 length equals 14 residues. Looked up from germline, CDR1 is SGHAT and CDR2 is FQNNGV. Germline trimming cut 2 bases from V and 4 bases from J; bases unmatched to any gene: 2. The CDR3 loop reads CASSLSSGRETQYF. The CDR3 DNA reads as TGTGCCAGCAGCTTAAGTAGCGGGAGAGAGACCCAGTACTTC.

The chain joins TRBV5-1 to TRBJ1-1, with D possibly TRBD1 on 6 matching bases. Looked up from germline, CDR1 is SGHRS and CDR2 is YFSETQ. There are 14 residues in the CDR3. The V end was cut by 0 bases, the J end by 6 bases, with 12 bases between. The CDR3 sequence: CASSLDRDFAEAFF. CDR3 in DNA: TGCGCCAGCAGCTTGGACAGGGATTTCGCTGAAGCTTTCTTT. Full variable domain (outside the CDR3, taken from reference TRBV5-1 and TRBJ1-1): KAGVTQTPRYLIKTRGQQVTLSCSPISGHRSVSWYQQTPGQGLQFLFEYFSETQRNKGNFPGRFSGRQFSNSRSEMNVSTLELGDSALYLCASSLDRDFAEAFFGQGTRLTVV.

The rearrangement uses TRBV10-2 and TRBJ2-7; maybe TRBD2 (6 bases). Trimming pared 3 bases from V and 3 bases from J, leaving 9 bases between. The CDR3 loop spans 13 amino acids. Germline values: CDR1 WSHSY, CDR2 SAAADI. Here the CDR3 DNA reads TGCGCCAGCAGTGACGGCGGGAACTACGAGCAGTACTTC. Translating gives CASSDGGNYEQYF.

The chain is built from TRBV9 and TRBJ2-2, with D tentatively TRBD2 (5 bases). The length of the CDR3 is 15 residues. V lost 0 bases and J 1 base, leaving 7 bases between the germline ends. The V gene's germline CDR1 is SGDLS and CDR2 YYNGEE. The DNA for the CDR3 is TGTGCCAGCAGCGTAGACGGGAAGAACACCGGGGAGCTGTTTTTT. Protein product: CASSVDGKNTGELFF.

The J gene is TRBJ2-7, the V gene TRBV5-4; 11 nucleotides match TRBD2. The CDR3 is 15 amino acids. The trim removed 0 bases at V and 4 bases at J, leaving 3 bases unmatched. In germline, CDR1 is SGHNT, CDR2 YYREEE (reference sequence). CDR3 residues: CASSLVGTSGYEQYF. The CDR3 DNA follows: TGTGCCAGCAGCTTGGTCGGGACTAGCGGTTACGAGCAGTACTTC. Combining the CDR3 with reference TRBV5-4 and TRBJ2-7 gives the whole variable domain ETGVTQSPTHLIKTRGQQVTLRCSSQSGHNTVSWYQQALGQGPQFIFQYYREEENGRGNFPPRFSGLQFPNYSSELNVNALELDDSALYLCASSLVGTSGYEQYFGPGTRLTVT.

V gene TRBV7-9 combines with J gene TRBJ2-7, with D possibly matching TRBD2 (6 bases). The CDR3 length is 15 residues. Germline assignment: CDR1 SEHNR and CDR2 FQNEAQ (reference sequence). Trimming took 10 bases from V and 0 from J, leaving 19 bases between them. The CDR3 is CAIPTGTGSSYEQYF. Here the CDR3 DNA reads TGTGCCATCCCTACCGGGACTGGGAGCTCCTACGAGCAGTACTTC.

This clone has just one count. DNA for the CDR3: TGTGCCAGCAGCCCCAGTCCCAGTAACGAGCAGTACTTC. It is translated as CASSPSPSNEQYF. This chain joins TRBV7-2 and TRBJ2-7; unclear D gene. V was trimmed by 5 bases and J by 5 bases, leaving 13 bases between them. The CDR3 runs to 13 residues. Per the germline V gene, CDR1 is SGHTA and CDR2 is FQGNSA.

This rearrangement joins TRBV9 to TRBJ2-7; 8 bases line up with TRBD2. With V trimmed by 3 bases and J by 3 bases, 5 bases remained unmatched. In germline, CDR1 is SGDLS, CDR2 YYNGEE. The CDR3 is made up of 14 amino acids. DNA for the CDR3: TGTGCCAGCAGCGGACGGACTAGCAGCTACGAGCAGTACTTC. Its translation: CASSGRTSSYEQYF.

The CDR3 DNA follows: TGTGCCAGCAGACTCCGATCCGGACTAGCGGACTACGAGCAGTACTTC. Translated: CASRLRSGLADYEQYF. The chain carries TRBV27 and TRBJ2-7, with TRBD2 matching over 10 bases. This CDR3 contains 16 residues. The germline V gene has CDR1 MNHEY and CDR2 SMNVEV (reference sequence). Unmatched junction bases numbered 11, after V lost 6 bases and J lost 3 bases.

J is TRBJ1-1 and V is TRBV4-1; 8 bases map to TRBD1. The CDR3 extends over 16 amino acids. With 0 bases clipped from V and 1 base from J, the junction kept 4 bases outside the gene matches. From germline, CDR1 is MGHRA and CDR2 YSYEKL. As DNA, the CDR3 is TGCGCCAGCAGCCAAGAGAGGACAGGGACGAACACTGAAGCTTTCTTT. This encodes CASSQERTGTNTEAFF.

This clone was detected ten times or more. The gene calls are TRBV7-2 and TRBJ2-1; D gene unclear. The CDR3 is made up of 14 amino acids. Germline CDR1 is SGHTA and CDR2 is FQGNSA. Trimming took off 5 bases at V and 0 bases at J, with 8 bases between the two ends. CDR3 coding DNA: TGTGCCAGCAGCCCCCGTAGCTCCTACAATGAGCAGTTCTTC. It specifies CASSPRSSYNEQFF.

Details on this clone: This sample includes further DNA sequences coding for the same CDR3. The J gene is TRBJ1-1, the V gene TRBV18; D unclear. The CDR3 consists of 14 residues. Germline CDR1 is KGHSH and CDR2 is LQKENI. Trimming pared 3 bases from V and 1 base from J, leaving 9 bases between. The CDR3 DNA is TGTGCCAGCTCACCGGACCGCCAGAACACTGAAGCTTTCTTT. Translated: CASSPDRQNTEAFF.

The CDR3 sequence is CASNRGSYGYTF. For the CDR3, the DNA is TGTGCCAGTAACCGGGGAAGCTATGGCTACACCTTC. The V and J genes are TRBV19 and TRBJ1-2; D not certain. CDR3 size: 12 residues. Trimming removed 7 bases at V and 4 bases at J, with 10 bases between. Germline loops: CDR1 LNHDA, CDR2 SQIVND (reference sequence). Variable domain in full (rest from reference TRBV19 and TRBJ1-2): DGGITQSPKYLFRKEGQNVTLSCEQNLNHDAMYWYRQDPGQGLRLIYYSQIVNDFQKGDIAEGYSVSREKKESFPLTVTSAQKNPTAFYLCASNRGSYGYTFGSGTRLTVV.

The chain carries TRBV2 and TRBJ2-4; 10 bases fit TRBD2. CDR1 and CDR2 (germline): SNHLY, FYNNEI. V shed 8 bases, J shed 6 bases, and the junction held 7 bases outside the gene matches. The CDR3 consists of 14 residues. The CDR3 nucleotides are TGTGCCAGCTCGACAGGGACTAGCGTAAACATTCAGTACTTC. Protein sequence: CASSTGTSVNIQYF.

This chain uses TRBV15 with TRBJ2-1; TRBD1 is a possible D gene (6 bases). CDR3 length equals 16 residues. Trimming shortened V by 2 bases and J by 0 bases, and 11 bases separated the two germline ends. Germline V lookup: CDR1 LNHNV, CDR2 YYDKDF (reference sequence). The CDR3 loop is CATSRYTGSSYNEQFF. CDR3 sequence (DNA): TGTGCCACCAGCAGATATACAGGGAGCTCCTACAATGAGCAGTTCTTC.

The chain is built from TRBV28 and TRBJ2-4; D unclear. V was pared by 2 bases and J by 2 bases, with 7 bases between. Germline V gene data show CDR1 as MDHEN and CDR2 as SYDVKM. The CDR3 has 14 residues. The CDR3 reads CASSLGVSKNIQYF. In nucleotides, the CDR3 is TGTGCCAGCAGTTTAGGGGTGTCCAAAAACATTCAGTACTTC.

The rearrangement uses TRBV7-3 and TRBJ1-1; D ambiguous. CDR1 SGHTA and CDR2 FQGTGA come from the germline V gene. V was pared by 0 bases and J by 10 bases, with 12 bases between. This CDR3 region has 13 residues. The CDR3 region has the DNA TGTGCCAGCAGCTTAACGGCGCGCGAGGGAGCTTTCTTT. Its translation is CASSLTAREGAFF. Full variable domain (missing parts from reference TRBV7-3 and TRBJ1-1): GAGVSQTPSNKVTEKGKYVELRCDPISGHTALYWYRQSLGQGPEFLIYFQGTGAADDSGLPNDRFFAVRPEGSVSTLKIQRTERGDSAVYLCASSLTAREGAFFGQGTRLTVV.